At least ten counts were recorded for the clone carrying this T cell receptor (beta chain). This record belongs to a study of blood T cells in healthy people across ages. CDR1 MNHEY and CDR2 SMNVEV come from the germline V gene (reference sequence). The CDR3 is 13 residues long. Trimming shortened V by 5 bases and J by 6 bases, and 14 bases separated the two germline ends. Primers used in a second PCR of roughly 6 to 12 cycles were a sample-barcoded 5' primer and a J-beta primer mix. TCRdb itself ran the 5' RACE reads through MiXCR, one entry per CDR3 protein. The sample has hundreds of thousands of distinct CDR3 sequences, less than 35% seen once; the top ten hold 17%.

The chain has TRBV27 and TRBJ2-7; TRBD1 is a possible D gene (6 bases). Material for sequencing was blood. The receptor comes from a woman aged 80 or over in good health. Here the CDR3 reads CASSPGQYSEQYF. The CDR3 DNA follows: TGTGCCAGCAGTCCGGGACAATATAGCGAGCAGTACTTC.